This TCR beta chain was sequenced during a study of T cells in Graves' hyperthyroidism and ophthalmopathy. Germline CDR1 is SQVTM and CDR2 is ANQGSEA. V lost 1 base, J lost 3 bases, and 11 bases lay in between. CDR3 length: 14 amino acids. This clonotype has a count of ten or more. Clinical symptoms, serum thyroxine and TRAb, thyroid ultrasound and orbital computed tomography together formed the diagnostic basis. TCR beta CDR3 regions were amplified from RNA transcripts. RT-PCR in the first round (using the HTBI primer set) targeted the TCR CDR3. TCRdb redid the calling of the multiplex PCR reads with MiXCR, one entry per CDR3 protein. Of 500,000 to 750,000 distinct CDR3 sequences in the sample, 11% to 15% were seen once.

The sample consisted of blood. This clonotype originated in a woman between 18 and 29 years old with Graves' ophthalmopathy. The chain combines TRBV29-1 with TRBJ2-3; D possibly corresponds to TRBD2 (5 bases). Here the CDR3 reads CSVEGGSWTDTQYF. In nucleotides, the CDR3 is TGCAGCGTTGAAGGTGGGAGTTGGACAGATACGCAGTATTTT.